One and the same sample provided the 17 T cell receptor beta chains below, sequenced in a study of control samples from healthy donors and cancer patients. Libraries were prepared by immunoSEQ multiplex PCR; TCRdb keeps only in-frame clonotypes and omits some of them. The table includes around 140,000 clones, about 90% detected once. The sample was blood. These receptors were collected from a man aged 30 to 45 in good health.

This chain links TRBV19 with TRBJ2-2, with 7 bases lining up with TRBD1. The CDR3 consists of 15 residues. Germline values: CDR1 LNHDA, CDR2 SQIVND (reference sequence). The junction had 4 bases not matched to a gene; V was cut back by 3 bases and J by 3 bases. The CDR3 region has the DNA TGTGCCAGTAGTATTGTAGACAGGGACACCGGGGAGCTGTTTTTT. Encoded protein: CASSIVDRDTGELFF.

This chain links TRBV19 with TRBJ1-6; the D gene is possibly TRBD1 (5 bases). V shed 5 bases and J shed 17 bases, with 16 bases lying between them. There are 12 residues in the CDR3. Germline CDR1 reads LNHDA; CDR2 reads SQIVND (reference sequence). Written as DNA, the CDR3 is TGTGCCAGTAGTGACCCCCCGGGGGTCTTCCACTTT. It yields the protein CASSDPPGVFHF.

This chain connects TRBV11-2 to TRBJ1-2, with a tentative D call TRBD1 (6 bases). There are 15 residues in the CDR3. V was trimmed by 5 bases and J by 8 bases, leaving 21 bases between them. The germline V gene has CDR1 SGHAT and CDR2 FQNNGV. The CDR3 protein is CASSHIREGQRGYTF. Written as DNA, the CDR3 is TGTGCCAGCAGCCACATCAGGGAGGGACAAAGAGGCTACACCTTC.

J is TRBJ2-1 and V is TRBV5-6; 10 nucleotides align to TRBD2. The length of the CDR3 is 13 residues. Germline CDR1 SGHDT, CDR2 YYEEEE. The trim removed 2 bases at V and 7 bases at J, leaving 0 bases unmatched. The CDR3 loop reads CASSLAGGNEQFF. The CDR3 coding sequence is TGTGCCAGCAGCTTAGCGGGGGGGAATGAGCAGTTCTTC. Together with reference TRBV5-6 and TRBJ2-1, the CDR3 gives the full variable domain: DAGVTQSPTHLIKTRGQQVTLRCSPKSGHDTVSWYQQALGQGPQFIFQYYEEEERQRGNFPDRFSGHQFPNYSSELNVNALLLGDSALYLCASSLAGGNEQFFGPGTRLTVL.

J is TRBJ1-5 and V is TRBV6-6; D not resolved. V shed 5 bases and J shed 0 bases, with 14 bases lying between them. The CDR3 length is 16 residues. Germline loops: CDR1 MNHNY, CDR2 SVGAGI (reference sequence). CDR3 region: CASSTHRMDSNQPQHF. The CDR3 DNA follows: TGTGCCAGCAGTACCCATAGAATGGATAGCAATCAGCCCCAGCATTTT.

The chain has TRBV19 and TRBJ1-5, with D unclear. Per germline, CDR1 LNHDA and CDR2 SQIVND (reference sequence). The CDR3 runs 15 residues. V lost 0 bases, J lost 3 bases, and 9 bases lay in between. CDR3 residues: CASSIDGGVNQPQHF. The CDR3 coding sequence is TGTGCCAGTAGTATAGACGGCGGAGTCAATCAGCCCCAGCATTTT.

This rearrangement joins TRBV5-6 to TRBJ1-1; D not resolved. Deletions cut 0 bases from V and 1 base from J, with 10 bases between. Germline V gene lookup returns CDR1 SGHDT and CDR2 YYEEEE. CDR3 length equals 15 residues. The CDR3 spells CASSLDRRRNTEAFF. CDR3 nucleotides: TGTGCCAGCAGCTTGGACCGGCGGAGGAACACTGAAGCTTTCTTT. The variable domain in full, with the rest retrieved from reference TRBV5-6 and TRBJ1-1, is DAGVTQSPTHLIKTRGQQVTLRCSPKSGHDTVSWYQQALGQGPQFIFQYYEEEERQRGNFPDRFSGHQFPNYSSELNVNALLLGDSALYLCASSLDRRRNTEAFFGQGTRLTVV.

This chain uses TRBV28 with TRBJ2-5; the D gene is possibly TRBD2 (6 bases). Germline V gene data show CDR1 as MDHEN and CDR2 as SYDVKM. V lost 6 bases to trimming and J lost 3 bases, with 8 bases between them. The CDR3 extends over 12 amino acids. The CDR3 DNA reads TGTGCCAGCAGGGGACTGAAAGAGACCCAGTACTTC. It translates to CASRGLKETQYF. The full variable domain, rest sourced from reference TRBV28 and TRBJ2-5, is DVKVTQSSRYLVKRTGEKVFLECVQDMDHENMFWYRQDPGLGLRLIYFSYDVKMKEKGDIPEGYSVSREKKERFSLILESASTNQTSMYLCASRGLKETQYFGPGTRLLVL.

This sequence joins TRBV6-5 and TRBJ1-6; 8 positions match TRBD1. CDR3 length: 15 amino acids. V gave up 5 bases and J gave up 8 bases; unmatched junction bases: 8. Per the germline V gene, CDR1 is MNHEY and CDR2 is SVGAGI. The CDR3 sequence is CASSPRGPSHSPLHF. The CDR3 DNA is TGTGCCAGCAGTCCCAGGGGGCCCAGTCATTCACCCCTCCACTTT.

Details on this clone: Other DNA sequences in this sample translate to the same CDR3. The chain joins TRBV4-2 to TRBJ2-1, with TRBD2 identical over 13 bases. V was clipped by 1 base and J by 8 bases; unmatched bases: 8. Germline lookup yields CDR1 LGHNA and CDR2 YNFKEQ. The CDR3 contains 17 residues. The CDR3 spells CASSQAQLAGGPYEQFF. The CDR3 nucleotides are TGTGCCAGCAGCCAAGCCCAACTAGCGGGGGGGCCCTATGAGCAGTTCTTC.

CDR3 residues: CASSLGGQPQHF. DNA of the CDR3: TGTGCCAGCAGTTTAGGGGGTCAGCCCCAGCATTTT. V usage is TRBV28 and J usage is TRBJ1-5; D may be TRBD1 (5 bases). Trimming shortened V by 2 bases and J by 6 bases, and 5 bases separated the two germline ends. The CDR3 is 12 amino acids. Germline lookup yields CDR1 MDHEN and CDR2 SYDVKM. The whole variable domain, remainder taken from reference TRBV28 and TRBJ1-5, is DVKVTQSSRYLVKRTGEKVFLECVQDMDHENMFWYRQDPGLGLRLIYFSYDVKMKEKGDIPEGYSVSREKKERFSLILESASTNQTSMYLCASSLGGQPQHFGDGTRLSIL.

This sequence joins TRBV2 and TRBJ2-3, with D uncertain. V gave up 0 bases and J gave up 0 bases, with 4 bases separating them. This CDR3 has 14 amino acids. Germline V gene sequence: CDR1 SNHLY, CDR2 FYNNEI. For the CDR3, the DNA is TGTGCCAGCAGTGAAGCGCTCAGCACAGATACGCAGTATTTT. The encoded protein is CASSEALSTDTQYF.

This clone was seen just once. The chain employs TRBV27 and TRBJ2-7; 11 bases are shared with TRBD1. The length of the CDR3 is 16 residues. CDR1 MNHEY and CDR2 SMNVEV come from the germline V gene (reference sequence). V was clipped by 1 base and J by 0 bases; unmatched bases: 2. The CDR3 loop is CASSLYGTGGSYEQYF. Here the CDR3 DNA reads TGTGCCAGCAGTTTATACGGGACAGGGGGCTCCTACGAGCAGTACTTC.

This clone appeared a few times. The rearrangement joins TRBV11-2 to TRBJ1-3; D remains unclear. The V gene's germline CDR1 is SGHAT and CDR2 FQNNGV. V lost 5 bases and J lost 0, with 14 bases in between. The CDR3 covers 16 residues. The CDR3 region has the DNA TGTGCCAGCAGCCCAATGACACTCACCTCTGGAAACACCATATATTTT. Protein sequence: CASSPMTLTSGNTIYF. Using reference TRBV11-2 and TRBJ1-3 for the parts outside the CDR3, the full variable domain is EAGVAQSPRYKIIEKRQSVAFWCNPISGHATLYWYQQILGQGPKLLIQFQNNGVVDDSQLPKDRFSAERLKGVDSTLKIQPAKLEDSAVYLCASSPMTLTSGNTIYFGEGSWLTVV.

The chain has TRBV9 and TRBJ2-1, with 10 bases that match TRBD2. This CDR3 region has 15 residues. From germline, CDR1 is SGDLS and CDR2 YYNGEE. Losses at the gene ends were 2 bases for V and 5 bases for J; bases not matched to a gene: 4. The CDR3 bases are TGTGCCAGCAGCGTCCTAGCGGGGGCCAACAATGAGCAGTTCTTC. Its translation: CASSVLAGANNEQFF.

The table lists this clone with a count of one. The V and J genes are TRBV7-8 and TRBJ1-6, with a tentative D call TRBD1 (6 bases). V lost 1 base to trimming and J lost 5 bases, with 15 bases between them. Germline lookup yields CDR1 SGHVS and CDR2 FQNEAQ. This CDR3 is built from 17 residues. CDR3 region: CASSLDQGIMNNSPLHF. In DNA form, the CDR3 reads TGTGCCAGCAGCTTAGATCAGGGGATAATGAATAATTCACCCCTCCACTTT.

The chain has TRBV9 and TRBJ1-2; D unresolved. The CDR3 contains 15 residues. Trimming cost V 4 bases and J 2 bases, with 15 bases left between them. Germline V gene data show CDR1 as SGDLS and CDR2 as YYNGEE. In DNA form, the CDR3 reads TGTGCCAGCAGCCCCCAGGAGGGCACGAACTATGGCTACACCTTC. It is translated as CASSPQEGTNYGYTF.